One and the same sample provided the 5 T cell receptor beta chains below, sequenced in a study of cytomegalovirus exposure and HLA in healthy donors. The table came from immunoSEQ multiplex PCR; TCRdb's copy has only in-frame clones and leaves some out. The data contain approximately 140,000 clones, around 88% of them singletons. Specimen: PBMCs. The origin of the receptors is a woman between 18 and 30 years old in good health and CMV-seropositive.

This rearrangement joins TRBV11-3 to TRBJ2-5; 10 bases map to TRBD1. The CDR3 runs 15 residues. The germline gives CDR1 SGHNT, CDR2 YENEEA. Trimming at V came to 4 bases and at J to 1 base, leaving 3 bases not matched to a gene. The CDR3 nucleotides read TGTGCCAGCAGCTCCCGGACAGGGGGCCAAGAGACCCAGTACTTC. Amino acid sequence: CASSSRTGGQETQYF. Using reference TRBV11-3 and TRBJ2-5 for the parts outside the CDR3, the full variable domain is EAGVVQSPRYKIIEKKQPVAFWCNPISGHNTLYWYLQNLGQGPELLIRYENEEAVDDSQLPKDRFSAERLKGVDSTLKIQPAELGDSAVYLCASSSRTGGQETQYFGPGTRLLVL.

The gene calls are TRBV7-6 and TRBJ2-7; 10 positions agree with TRBD2. The CDR3 covers 15 residues. J lost 4 bases, V lost 5 bases, and 8 bases had no gene match. The V gene's germline CDR1 is SGHVS and CDR2 FNYEAQ. CDR3 nucleotide sequence: TGTGCCAGCAGCCCCTTTCTAGCGGGAGCTTACGAGCAGTACTTC. This codes for CASSPFLAGAYEQYF.

This sequence joins TRBV10-2 and TRBJ2-3; D ambiguous. Germline assignment: CDR1 WSHSY and CDR2 SAAADI. The CDR3 is made up of 12 amino acids. Trimming took 4 bases from V and 4 from J, leaving 6 bases between them. As DNA, the CDR3 is TGCGCCAGCAGTGCCAGTGCAGATACGCAGTATTTT. Its protein product is CASSASADTQYF.

The chain has TRBV5-1 and TRBJ2-7, with D perhaps TRBD1 (6 bases). The germline CDR1 and CDR2 sequences are SGHRS and YFSETQ. V shed 5 bases and J shed 5 bases, with 11 bases lying between them. The CDR3 totals 12 residues. The CDR3 loop is CASRHNRDEQYF. The CDR3 DNA reads TGCGCCAGCAGACATAACAGGGACGAGCAGTACTTC. The full variable domain, in which reference TRBV5-1 and TRBJ2-7 provide the parts outside the CDR3, is KAGVTQTPRYLIKTRGQQVTLSCSPISGHRSVSWYQQTPGQGLQFLFEYFSETQRNKGNFPGRFSGRQFSNSRSEMNVSTLELGDSALYLCASRHNRDEQYFGPGTRLTVT.

This chain connects TRBV6-1 to TRBJ2-1, with TRBD2 matching over 9 bases. The ends lost 8 bases at V and 0 bases at J; junction bases unmatched: 5. The CDR3 sequence is 15 residues long. Germline loops: CDR1 MNHNS, CDR2 SASEGT. The CDR3 region has the DNA TGTGCCAGCGCTTCTAGCGGGGTCTCCTACAATGAGCAGTTCTTC. Residues: CASASSGVSYNEQFF.